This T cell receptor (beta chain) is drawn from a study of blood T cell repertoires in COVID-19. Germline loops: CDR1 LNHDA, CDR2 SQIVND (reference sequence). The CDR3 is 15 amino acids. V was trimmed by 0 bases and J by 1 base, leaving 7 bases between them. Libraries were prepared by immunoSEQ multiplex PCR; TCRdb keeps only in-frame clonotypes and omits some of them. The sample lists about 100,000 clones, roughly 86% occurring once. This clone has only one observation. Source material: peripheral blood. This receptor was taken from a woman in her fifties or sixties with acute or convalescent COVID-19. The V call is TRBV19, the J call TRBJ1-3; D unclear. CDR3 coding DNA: TGTGCCAGTAGTATAGATTTCAGGTCTGGAAACACCATATATTTT. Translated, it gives CASSIDFRSGNTIYF.